The present TCR beta chain was sequenced within a study of blood T cells in healthy people across ages. A second about 7 to 11 cycle PCR used barcoded and J-beta primers. TCRdb used MiXCR to reprocess the 5' RACE reads, holding one entry per CDR3 protein. This sample carries roughly 1,000,000 distinct CDR3 sequences, about 23% of them seen once, and the ten largest clones take around 0.75%. This CDR3 has 14 residues. V lost 6 bases, J lost 6 bases, and 15 bases lay in between. Germline V lookup: CDR1 MNHEY, CDR2 SMNVEV (reference sequence). The same data also went into a second study, on T cells of mothers and their children.

This sequence originates from a girl between 2 and 10 years old in good health. This rearrangement joins TRBV27 to TRBJ1-5, with D possibly TRBD1 on 5 matching bases. The sequenced sample was blood. The CDR3 DNA is TGTGCCAGCAGCCTCCGAGGGGAAATTCAGCCCCAGCATTTT. It specifies CASSLRGEIQPQHF.